This TCR beta chain is from a study of T-cell reconstitution after alpha-beta-depleted transplantation in children. General study results and limits: The high TCRbeta diversity at day 60 in some patients came from surviving recipient T cells and thymic progenitors. When one year had passed after transplant, most T-cell counts and diversity came from newly produced T cells. About two months after transplant, alpha-beta T cells reportedly came from several hundred expanded graft clones.

The authors prepared the TCRbeta library with unique molecular identifiers. In TCRdb, the PCR reads were re-called with MiXCR into one record per CDR3 protein. The sample lists hundreds of thousands of distinct CDR3 sequences; 23% were seen once. Germline V gene data show CDR1 as SGHRS and CDR2 as YFSETQ. The CDR3 consists of 11 residues. V was clipped by 4 bases and J by 5 bases, with 3 bases between them. This clonotype has ten or more counts. Its antigen is unknown. The TCR sequence derives from a boy less than two years old who had a stem cell transplant for acute myeloid leukemia, so the T cells may come from the graft donor. The genes are TRBV5-1 and TRBJ2-2; D not resolved. The specimen was PBMCs, mostly from graft donor cells, collected 360 days after TCRalphabeta/CD19-depleted stem cell transplant. The CDR3 DNA sequence: TGCGCCAGCAGCATTACCGGGGAGCTGTTTTTT. Translated: CASSITGELFF.